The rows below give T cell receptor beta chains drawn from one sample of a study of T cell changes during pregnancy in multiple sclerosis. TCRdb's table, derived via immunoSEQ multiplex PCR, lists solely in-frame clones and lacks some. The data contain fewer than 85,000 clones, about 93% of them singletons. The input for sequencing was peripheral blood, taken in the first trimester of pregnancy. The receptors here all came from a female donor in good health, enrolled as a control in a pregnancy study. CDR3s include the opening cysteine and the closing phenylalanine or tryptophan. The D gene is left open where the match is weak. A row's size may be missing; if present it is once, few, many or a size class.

CASSIDSYNEQFF,TGTGCCAGCAGCATAGACAGTTACAATGAGCAGTTCTTC,TRBV11-2,NA,NA,TRBJ2-1
CASSRLIRDREVNTEAFF,TGCGCCAGCAGCCGCCTAATCCGGGACAGGGAGGTGAACACTGAAGCTTTCTTT,TRBV4-1,NA,TRBD1,TRBJ1-1
CASSHGTSGFASTDTQYF,TGTGCCAGCAGCCACGGGACTAGCGGATTCGCTAGCACAGATACGCAGTATTTT,TRBV7-2,NA,TRBD2,TRBJ2-3
CASSLFPRDSVEQYF,TGTGCCAGCAGTTTATTTCCCAGGGACTCTGTCGAGCAGTACTTC,TRBV28,NA,NA,TRBJ2-7
CASSPPPGGAGGYTF,TGTGCCAGCAGTCCCCCTCCAGGGGGCGCGGGGGGCTACACCTTC,TRBV6-1,once,TRBD1,TRBJ1-2
CASSDGLAYEQFF,TGTGCCAGCAGTGACGGACTAGCCTACGAGCAGTTCTTC,TRBV2,NA,TRBD2,TRBJ2-1
CASTSLGQDYGYTF,TGTGCCAGCACTTCACTCGGACAAGACTATGGCTACACCTTC,TRBV28,NA,NA,TRBJ1-2
CASSPLRTGSSYEQYF,TGTGCCAGTAGTCCCCTCCGTACGGGAAGCTCCTACGAGCAGTACTTC,TRBV19,NA,NA,TRBJ2-7
CASSDSKGRPKNIQYF,TGTGCCAGCAGTGATTCGAAGGGGAGGCCCAAAAACATTCAGTACTTC,TRBV2,NA,NA,TRBJ2-4
CASSLTTQGASTDTQYF,TGCGCCAGCAGCTTGACAACACAGGGGGCGAGCACAGATACGCAGTATTTT,TRBV5-1,NA,TRBD1,TRBJ2-3
CASSSGTVGTEQYF,TGCGCCAGCAGCTCGGGGACAGTGGGGACCGAGCAGTACTTC,TRBV5-1,NA,TRBD1,TRBJ2-7
CASYDGGTGKNEQFF,TGTGCCAGCTATGATGGGGGGACAGGGAAAAATGAGCAGTTCTTC,TRBV5-4,NA,TRBD1,TRBJ2-1
CASSEGQGTETQYF,TGTGCCAGCAGTGAGGGGCAGGGTACGGAGACCCAGTACTTC,TRBV25-1,NA,NA,TRBJ2-5
CSVDWKRYRGRPGTDTQYF,TGCAGCGTTGATTGGAAACGGTACAGGGGGCGACCCGGCACAGATACGCAGTATTTT,TRBV29-1,NA,TRBD1,TRBJ2-3
CASSLVGTGEEQYF,TGTGCCAGCAGCTTAGTCGGGACAGGAGAAGAGCAGTACTTC,TRBV7-9,NA,TRBD1,TRBJ2-7
CASRKDRGDTEAFF,TGTGCCAGCAGGAAAGACAGGGGGGACACTGAAGCTTTCTTT,TRBV2,NA,TRBD1,TRBJ1-1
CASSLARPGRDRMYEQFF,TGTGCCAGCAGCTTAGCGCGCCCCGGTCGGGATAGAATGTATGAGCAGTTCTTC,TRBV7-9,once,NA,TRBJ2-1
CASSLFNRGYGNTEAFF,TGTGCCAGCAGCTTGTTCAACAGGGGGTACGGGAACACTGAAGCTTTCTTT,TRBV5-5,NA,TRBD1,TRBJ1-1
CASSTGFDYGYTF,TGTGCCAGCTCAACAGGGTTCGACTATGGCTACACCTTC,TRBV18,NA,NA,TRBJ1-2
CASSIDYNEQYF,TGTGCCAGTAGTATCGACTACAACGAGCAGTACTTC,TRBV19,NA,NA,TRBJ2-7
CASSLAGQGHYGYTF,TGCGCCAGCAGCTTGGCCGGACAGGGGCACTATGGCTACACCTTC,TRBV5-1,NA,TRBD1,TRBJ1-2
CVSRDRSYEQYF,TGTGTCTCACGGGACAGATCCTACGAGCAGTACTTC,TRBV6-6,once,TRBD1,TRBJ2-7
CASSAQDLPGELFF,TGTGCCAGTAGTGCTCAGGACTTGCCCGGGGAGCTGTTTTTT,TRBV19,NA,NA,TRBJ2-2
CASSIDRGRTEAFF,TGTGCCAGCAGTATAGACAGGGGGCGTACTGAAGCTTTCTTT,TRBV6-5,NA,TRBD1,TRBJ1-1
CASSPRLGGFGYETQYF,TGTGCCAGCTCACCGCGGCTTGGGGGCTTTGGCTATGAGACCCAGTACTTC,TRBV18,NA,NA,TRBJ2-5
CASSQGGGYEQYF,TGTGCCAGCAGCCAAGGCGGGGGCTACGAGCAGTACTTC,TRBV14,NA,TRBD2,TRBJ2-7
CASKSLGLGYNEQFF,TGTGCCAGCAAGTCCCTTGGACTAGGATACAATGAGCAGTTCTTC,TRBV27,NA,TRBD2,TRBJ2-1
CASSHTRGEQYF,TGTGCCAGCAGTCACACTAGAGGCGAGCAGTACTTC,TRBV7-6,NA,NA,TRBJ2-7
CASRDREGNQPQHF,TGTGCCAGCAGGGACAGGGAGGGCAATCAGCCCCAGCATTTT,TRBV6-6,NA,TRBD1,TRBJ1-5
CASSLGGTGYSNQPQHF,TGTGCCAGCAGCTTAGGAGGGACAGGGTATAGCAATCAGCCCCAGCATTTT,TRBV7-8,NA,TRBD1,TRBJ1-5
CASLPHRSYGYTF,TGTGCCAGCCTTCCTCACAGATCCTATGGCTACACCTTC,TRBV28,NA,NA,TRBJ1-2
CATQTDRGNTGELFF,TGTGCCACCCAAACGGACAGGGGAAACACCGGGGAGCTGTTTTTT,TRBV10-3,NA,TRBD1,TRBJ2-2
CASSLFGAGTYEQYF,TGTGCCAGCAGTTTATTTGGAGCGGGAACCTACGAGCAGTACTTC,TRBV27,NA,TRBD2,TRBJ2-7
CASAGPYEQYF,TGTGCCAGCGCAGGGCCATACGAGCAGTACTTC,TRBV7-8,NA,NA,TRBJ2-7
CASSLGLEQFF,TGTGCCAGCAGTTTGGGACTCGAGCAGTTCTTC,TRBV27,NA,NA,TRBJ2-1
CASSLMRGLRDEKLFF,TGTGCCAGCAGTTTAATGCGGGGCCTACGAGATGAAAAACTGTTTTTT,TRBV27,NA,NA,TRBJ1-4
CASSQNEGVRQPQHF,TGTGCCAGCAGCCAAAATGAGGGGGTTCGACAGCCCCAGCATTTT,TRBV4-2,NA,NA,TRBJ1-5
CASSQLRTGNSPLHF,TGTGCCAGCAGCCAGCTCAGGACAGGGAATTCACCCCTCCACTTT,TRBV4-2,NA,TRBD1,TRBJ1-6
CASSSRQYQETQYF,TGTGCCAGCAGCTCTAGACAGTACCAAGAGACCCAGTACTTC,TRBV7-2,once,NA,TRBJ2-5
CASSYGGTNTDTQYF,TGTGCCAGCAGTTACGGTGGGACTAACACAGATACGCAGTATTTT,TRBV6-5,NA,TRBD2,TRBJ2-3
CASSLESSGHYEQYF,TGTGCCAGCAGCTTAGAGTCTAGCGGACACTACGAGCAGTACTTC,TRBV11-2,NA,TRBD2,TRBJ2-7
CASSLTSGRTGELFF,TGTGCCAGCAGTCTTACTAGCGGGAGGACCGGGGAGCTGTTTTTT,TRBV2,NA,TRBD2,TRBJ2-2
CASSLGLAGDEQFF,TGTGCCAGCAGCCTCGGGTTAGCGGGAGATGAGCAGTTCTTC,TRBV5-6,NA,TRBD2,TRBJ2-1
CASSRTSGYEQYF,TGCGCCAGCAGCCGGACTAGCGGATACGAGCAGTACTTC,TRBV5-1,many,TRBD2,TRBJ2-7
CASSQVAGGVQPQHF,TGCGCCAGCAGCCAAGTAGCAGGGGGCGTTCAGCCCCAGCATTTT,TRBV4-1,few,TRBD1,TRBJ1-5
CASSLRHPTEAFF,TGTGCCAGCAGCCTAAGACATCCCACTGAAGCTTTCTTT,TRBV14,NA,NA,TRBJ1-1
CAISDRTSGSSYEQYF,TGTGCCATCAGTGATAGGACTAGCGGGAGCTCCTACGAGCAGTACTTC,TRBV10-3,NA,TRBD2,TRBJ2-7
CASTGDSSYNEQFF,TGTGCCAGCACGGGGGACAGCTCCTACAATGAGCAGTTCTTC,TRBV2,NA,NA,TRBJ2-1
CASSLAVVRDKHEQYF,TGTGCCAGCAGCTTGGCTGTAGTCCGGGACAAACACGAGCAGTACTTC,TRBV7-6,NA,NA,TRBJ2-7
CSVGGEGTSYNEQFF,TGCAGCGTTGGAGGAGAAGGGACTAGCTACAATGAGCAGTTCTTC,TRBV29-1,NA,TRBD2,TRBJ2-1
CASSTPGQHYEQYF,TGCGCCAGCAGCACCCCGGGACAGCACTACGAGCAGTACTTC,TRBV5-1,NA,TRBD1,TRBJ2-7
CASSYSGSDEQFF,TGTGCCAGCAGTTACTCCGGGAGCGATGAGCAGTTCTTC,TRBV6-5,NA,NA,TRBJ2-1
CASSSSAQPQHF,TGTGCCAGCAGTAGCTCGGCTCAGCCCCAGCATTTT,TRBV7-9,NA,NA,TRBJ1-5
CASSLGDRGLYGYTF,TGTGCCAGCAGCTTAGGGGACAGGGGGCTCTATGGCTACACCTTC,TRBV7-2,NA,TRBD1,TRBJ1-2